This TCR beta chain was observed in a study of early T cells in non-severe SARS-CoV-2 infection. Study in general: The sequenced material was bulk RNA from unsorted whole blood, and its chains were unpaired.

Unmatched junction bases numbered 4, after V lost 4 bases and J lost 5 bases. Germline CDR1 reads SGHTA; CDR2 reads FQGTGA. CDR3 length: 13 amino acids. Unique molecular identifiers tagged individual cDNA molecules. TCRdb processed the 5' RACE reads anew with MiXCR; each CDR3 protein has one entry. The data show roughly 45,000 distinct CDR3 sequences, approximately 10% seen once. Sequencing used whole blood. The chain is built from TRBV7-3 and TRBJ2-5, with 7 positions matching TRBD1. The source is an adult who was a healthcare worker with PCR-confirmed SARS-CoV-2 infection or an uninfected control (not recorded which). The DNA of the CDR3 is TGTGCCAGCAGCTCGCAGGGGGTGGAGACCCAGTACTTC. The encoded protein is CASSSQGVETQYF.